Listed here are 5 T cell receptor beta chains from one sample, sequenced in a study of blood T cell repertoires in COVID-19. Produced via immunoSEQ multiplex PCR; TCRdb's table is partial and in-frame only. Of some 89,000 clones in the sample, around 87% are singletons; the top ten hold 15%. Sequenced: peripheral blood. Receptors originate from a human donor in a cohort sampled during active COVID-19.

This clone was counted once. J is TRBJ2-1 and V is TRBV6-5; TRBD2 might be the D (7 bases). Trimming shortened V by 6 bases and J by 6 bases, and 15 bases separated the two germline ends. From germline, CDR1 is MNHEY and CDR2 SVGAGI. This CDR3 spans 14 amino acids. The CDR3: CASRGAGVPNEQFF. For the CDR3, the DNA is TGTGCCAGCAGGGGGGCGGGGGTACCCAATGAGCAGTTCTTC.

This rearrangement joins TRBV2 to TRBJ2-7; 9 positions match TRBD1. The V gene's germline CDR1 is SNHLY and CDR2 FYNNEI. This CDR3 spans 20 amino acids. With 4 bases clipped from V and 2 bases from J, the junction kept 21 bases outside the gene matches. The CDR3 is CASSGFGLGDRAWVPYEQYF. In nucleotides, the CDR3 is TGTGCCAGCAGTGGATTTGGTTTAGGGGACAGGGCCTGGGTTCCCTACGAGCAGTACTTC.

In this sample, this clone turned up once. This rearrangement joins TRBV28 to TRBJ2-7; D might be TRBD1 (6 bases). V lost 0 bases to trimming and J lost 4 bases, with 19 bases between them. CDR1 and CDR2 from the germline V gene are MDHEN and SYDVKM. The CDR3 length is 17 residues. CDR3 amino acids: CASSLCLKDRNLYEQYF. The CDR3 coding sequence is TGTGCCAGCAGTTTATGCCTCAAAGACAGGAATCTATACGAGCAGTACTTC.

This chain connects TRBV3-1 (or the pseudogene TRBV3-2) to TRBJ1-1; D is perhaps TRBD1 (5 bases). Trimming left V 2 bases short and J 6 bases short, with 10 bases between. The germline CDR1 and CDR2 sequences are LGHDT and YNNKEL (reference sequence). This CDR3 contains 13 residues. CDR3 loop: CASSQQGMAEAFF. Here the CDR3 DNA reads TGTGCCAGCAGCCAACAGGGAATGGCTGAAGCTTTCTTT.

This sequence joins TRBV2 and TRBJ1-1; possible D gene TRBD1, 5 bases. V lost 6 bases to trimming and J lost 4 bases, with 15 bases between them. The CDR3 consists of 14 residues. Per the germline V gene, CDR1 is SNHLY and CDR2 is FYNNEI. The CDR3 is CASSTGGGGTEAFF. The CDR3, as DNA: TGTGCCAGCAGCACAGGCGGGGGGGGCACTGAAGCTTTCTTT.